This TCR beta chain was sequenced during a study of T cell changes during pregnancy in multiple sclerosis. Clones were read by immunoSEQ multiplex PCR, and TCRdb kept only the in-frame ones, dropping some. The repertoire includes roughly 110,000 clones, around 90% of them detected once, and roughly 1.7% sits in the top ten. From germline, CDR1 is PRHDT and CDR2 FYEKMQ (reference sequence). Trimming removed 2 bases at V and 12 bases at J, with 14 bases between. CDR3 size: 12 residues. The chain carries TRBV13 and TRBJ2-7, with D possibly TRBD2 on 7 matching bases. This TCR came from a female donor with multiple sclerosis, enrolled in a pregnancy study. The sequenced sample was peripheral blood, obtained after pregnancy. The CDR3 spells CASSLRGALAYF. The CDR3 DNA sequence: TGTGCCAGCAGCTTACGGGGGGCCCTTGCGTACTTC. The whole variable domain, filled in from reference TRBV13 and TRBJ2-7, reads AAGVIQSPRHLIKEKRETATLKCYPIPRHDTVYWYQQGPGQDPQFLISFYEKMQSDKGSIPDRFSAQQFSDYHSELNMSSLELGDSALYFCASSLRGALAYFGPGTRLTVT.